The 32 T cell receptor beta chains listed next were all sequenced from one sample in a study of blood T cell repertoires in COVID-19. Some clones are missing from TCRdb's copy, which holds only in-frame ones; the method was immunoSEQ multiplex PCR. Here the sample spans 45,000 to 55,000 clones, 89% being singletons. The sample consisted of peripheral blood. The receptor set was obtained from an elderly woman with acute or convalescent COVID-19.

This chain joins TRBV3-1 (or the pseudogene TRBV3-2) and TRBJ1-2, with D uncertain. Trimming left V 2 bases short and J 2 bases short, with 6 bases between. Germline V CDR1 and CDR2: LGHDT, YNNKEL (reference sequence). The CDR3 is 13 residues long. CDR3 amino acids: CASSQFLNYGYTF. In nucleotides, the CDR3 is TGTGCCAGCAGCCAATTTCTCAACTATGGCTACACCTTC.

The gene calls are TRBV3-1 (or the pseudogene TRBV3-2) and TRBJ2-5; D is perhaps TRBD2 (5 bases). The length of the CDR3 is 14 residues. V lost 0 bases and J lost 10, with 15 bases in between. Germline CDR1 and CDR2: LGHDT and YNNKEL (reference sequence). In nucleotides, the CDR3 is TGTGCCAGCAGCCAAGAGATTTACAGCGGCGACCAGTACTTC. It encodes CASSQEIYSGDQYF.

The chain uses TRBV6-5 and TRBJ1-5; D uncertain. Germline V gives CDR1 MNHEY, CDR2 SVGAGI. CDR3 length equals 13 residues. V lost 10 bases, J lost 7 bases, and 17 bases lay in between. Here the CDR3 reads CATREWERQPQHF. The CDR3 nucleotides are TGTGCCACCCGGGAGTGGGAGCGCCAGCCCCAGCATTTT.

V and J are TRBV7-8 and TRBJ2-5; tentative D call: TRBD1 (6 bases). CDR1 and CDR2 (germline): SGHVS, FQNEAQ. Trimming took off 5 bases at V and 4 bases at J, with 20 bases between the two ends. The CDR3 loop spans 16 amino acids. CDR3 DNA sequence: TGTGCCAGCAGCCCCATTAGACAGGTTCCCCCAGAGACCCAGTACTTC. Translating gives CASSPIRQVPPETQYF. The full variable domain, its missing parts supplied by reference TRBV7-8 and TRBJ2-5, is GAGVSQSPRYKVAKRGQDVALRCDPISGHVSLFWYQQALGQGPEFLTYFQNEAQLDKSGLPSDRFFAERPEGSVSTLKIQRTQQEDSAVYLCASSPIRQVPPETQYFGPGTRLLVL.

The CDR3 DNA sequence: TGCGCCAGCAGCCCCGGACAGGGGGCTTACTATGGCTACACCTTC. Translated: CASSPGQGAYYGYTF. This chain links TRBV4-1 with TRBJ1-2; 11 bases map to TRBD1. Germline V gives CDR1 MGHRA, CDR2 YSYEKL. The CDR3 loop spans 15 amino acids. Trimming took 4 bases from V and 3 from J; bases not matched to a gene: 4.

The chain recombines TRBV20-1 with TRBJ1-2; D gene ambiguous. V was trimmed by 5 bases and J by 8 bases, leaving 12 bases between them. This CDR3 region has 11 residues. Germline V gene sequence: CDR1 DFQATT, CDR2 SNEGSKA (reference sequence). The CDR3 loop reads CSALPVEGYTF. CDR3 sequence (DNA): TGCAGTGCTCTTCCGGTGGAGGGCTACACCTTC.

This clone was observed a handful of times. V and J are TRBV2 and TRBJ2-3, with D perhaps TRBD1 (6 bases). The CDR3 consists of 14 residues. With 7 bases removed from V and 4 bases from J, the gap between germline ends came to 15 bases. CDR1 SNHLY and CDR2 FYNNEI come from the germline V gene. CDR3 amino acids: CASKGVLAADTQYF. The CDR3 DNA reads as TGTGCCAGCAAGGGGGTTCTTGCGGCAGATACGCAGTATTTT.

The chain has TRBV7-2 and TRBJ1-2; 10 bases agree with TRBD1. Germline loops: CDR1 SGHTA, CDR2 FQGNSA. V gave up 0 bases and J gave up 2 bases; unmatched junction bases: 3. The length of the CDR3 is 16 residues. The CDR3 DNA is TGTGCCAGCAGCTTAGCGGGACAGGGGAAGAACTATGGCTACACCTTC. Its translation is CASSLAGQGKNYGYTF. Filled out from reference TRBV7-2 and TRBJ1-2, the complete variable domain reads GAGVSQSPSNKVTEKGKDVELRCDPISGHTALYWYRQSLGQGLEFLIYFQGNSAPDKSGLPSDRFSAERTGGSVSTLTIQRTQQEDSAVYLCASSLAGQGKNYGYTFGSGTRLTVV.

The chain couples TRBV29-1 to TRBJ2-5; 8 bases line up with TRBD2. The ends lost 4 bases at V and 0 bases at J; junction bases unmatched: 7. In germline, CDR1 is SQVTM, CDR2 ANQGSEA. The CDR3 is 15 amino acids. The CDR3 here is CSVGGAGVYQETQYF. DNA of the CDR3: TGCAGCGTTGGCGGAGCGGGAGTGTACCAAGAGACCCAGTACTTC.

The chain uses TRBV9 and TRBJ2-1, with 13 bases matching TRBD2. The junction had 7 bases not matched to a gene; V was cut back by 2 bases and J by 5 bases. CDR1 and CDR2 from the germline V gene are SGDLS and YYNGEE. The CDR3 has 17 amino acids. As DNA, the CDR3 is TGTGCCAGCAGCGTGAGGGCCGGGACTAGCGGGGACAATGAGCAGTTCTTC. Protein: CASSVRAGTSGDNEQFF.

This chain connects TRBV7-2 to TRBJ1-3; unclear D gene. This CDR3 contains 14 residues. CDR1 and CDR2 from the germline V gene are SGHTA and FQGNSA. Trimming pared 5 bases from V and 6 bases from J, leaving 14 bases between. CDR3 protein: CASSEQWAPNTIYF. The DNA for the CDR3 is TGTGCCAGCAGCGAGCAGTGGGCTCCAAACACCATATATTTT.

The rearrangement uses TRBV9 and TRBJ2-1; 9 nucleotides agree with TRBD1. CDR3 size: 16 residues. V trimming: 0 bases; J trimming: 3 bases; junction bases outside the gene matches: 4. Germline V gene lookup returns CDR1 SGDLS and CDR2 YYNGEE. The CDR3: CASSVVVGQGYNEQFF. CDR3 coding DNA: TGTGCCAGCAGCGTAGTTGTGGGACAGGGCTACAATGAGCAGTTCTTC.

This rearrangement joins TRBV6-5 to TRBJ2-7; possibly TRBD1 for D (5 bases). With 5 bases removed from V and 3 bases from J, the gap between germline ends came to 8 bases. Per germline, CDR1 MNHEY and CDR2 SVGAGI. This CDR3 has 12 residues. Written as DNA, the CDR3 is TGTGCCAGCAGTCCAGGGCACTACGAGCAGTACTTC. Its translation: CASSPGHYEQYF.

V usage is TRBV27 and J usage is TRBJ2-7; 8 bases line up with TRBD1. V dropped 5 bases and J dropped 1; count of bases not matched to a gene: 10. The length of the CDR3 is 16 residues. Germline loops: CDR1 MNHEY, CDR2 SMNVEV (reference sequence). CDR3 sequence: CASSGRGPRHSYEQYV. In DNA form, the CDR3 reads TGTGCCAGCAGTGGCAGGGGGCCCCGGCATTCCTACGAGCAGTACGTC.

The V and J genes are TRBV7-9 and TRBJ1-3; TRBD1 is a possible D gene (5 bases). The CDR3 contains 16 residues. Trimming took 4 bases from V and 4 from J, leaving 17 bases between them. The V gene's germline CDR1 is SEHNR and CDR2 FQNEAQ (reference sequence). The CDR3 nucleotides are TGTGCCAGCAGCTCCGCCTCAGGGTACTCCGGAAACACCATATATTTT. Translating gives CASSSASGYSGNTIYF.

The rearrangement uses TRBV20-1 and TRBJ2-3, with D perhaps matching TRBD2 (6 bases). V was cut by 3 bases and J by 1 base, with 17 bases left in between. Germline loops: CDR1 DFQATT, CDR2 SNEGSKA (reference sequence). The CDR3 contains 16 residues. The DNA for the CDR3 is TGCAGTGCTAGTTTACCCCACACGGGGGGCACAGATACGCAGTATTTT. Protein product: CSASLPHTGGTDTQYF.

The chain carries TRBV7-2 and TRBJ2-2; no reliable D call. Trimming took 2 bases from V and 6 from J, leaving 13 bases between them. This CDR3 spans 15 amino acids. The germline CDR1 and CDR2 sequences are SGHTA and FQGNSA. CDR3 residues: CASSLPVSVAGELFF. The DNA for the CDR3 is TGTGCCAGCAGCTTACCGGTCTCGGTGGCCGGGGAGCTGTTTTTT.

V is TRBV5-6 and J is TRBJ1-2, with 7 bases lining up with TRBD1. The CDR3 has 15 amino acids. From germline, CDR1 is SGHDT and CDR2 YYEEEE. The trim removed 4 bases at V and 0 bases at J, leaving 6 bases unmatched. CDR3 residues: CASSLGQVANYGYTF. In DNA form, the CDR3 reads TGTGCCAGCAGCCTAGGACAGGTAGCTAACTATGGCTACACCTTC. The complete variable domain, with remaining parts taken from reference TRBV5-6 and TRBJ1-2, reads DAGVTQSPTHLIKTRGQQVTLRCSPKSGHDTVSWYQQALGQGPQFIFQYYEEEERQRGNFPDRFSGHQFPNYSSELNVNALLLGDSALYLCASSLGQVANYGYTFGSGTRLTVV.

In this sample, this clone turned up once. The genes are TRBV24-1 and TRBJ1-5, with 8 nucleotides matching TRBD1. V gave up 9 bases and J gave up 6 bases; unmatched junction bases: 12. The germline V gene has CDR1 KGHDR and CDR2 SFDVKD. The CDR3 runs to 15 residues. The CDR3 spells CATAPTGGIGQPQHF. For the CDR3, the DNA is TGTGCCACCGCACCTACAGGGGGGATAGGTCAGCCCCAGCATTTT.

The chain links TRBV6-4 to TRBJ1-5; perhaps TRBD1 as D (5 bases). With 6 bases removed from V and 4 bases from J, the gap between germline ends came to 16 bases. Germline-derived CDR1 and CDR2 are MRHNA and SNTAGT. This CDR3 comprises 15 residues. The CDR3 reads CASSPDSAGNQPQHF. The DNA of the CDR3 is TGTGCCAGCAGCCCTGACAGCGCCGGGAATCAGCCCCAGCATTTT.

This chain connects TRBV19 to TRBJ2-2; D is possibly TRBD1 (5 bases). V was shortened by 2 bases and J by 2 bases, with 6 bases between the two germline ends. Germline assignment: CDR1 LNHDA and CDR2 SQIVND (reference sequence). This CDR3 has 14 amino acids. This chain's CDR3 is CASSIQGNTGELFF. The CDR3 coding sequence is TGTGCCAGTAGTATACAGGGTAACACCGGGGAGCTGTTTTTT.

V and J are TRBV6-1 and TRBJ1-3; 9 nucleotides line up with TRBD1. The germline V gene has CDR1 MNHNS and CDR2 SASEGT. The V segment lost 3 bases and the J segment 4 bases; nucleotides outside the gene matches: 4. The CDR3 loop spans 15 amino acids. This CDR3 reads CASSDTGGAGNTIYF. The DNA of the CDR3 is TGTGCCAGCAGTGACACAGGGGGCGCGGGAAACACCATATATTTT.

The chain uses TRBV6-5 and TRBJ1-1, with 8 bases lining up with TRBD1. Germline CDR1 MNHEY, CDR2 SVGAGI. The CDR3 spans 11 residues. With 6 bases clipped from V and 11 bases from J, the junction kept 5 bases outside the gene matches. In nucleotides, the CDR3 is TGTGCCAGCAGGACAGGGGTTGTCGCTTTCTTT. This gives the protein CASRTGVVAFF.

The chain links TRBV12-5 to TRBJ2-3; D is perhaps TRBD1 (5 bases). Germline values: CDR1 LGHNT, CDR2 FRNRAP. Trimming removed 9 bases from V and 5 bases from J, with 18 bases in between. The length of the CDR3 is 14 residues. The CDR3 region has the DNA TGTGCTAGCTCCAAGCCAGCTCAGGGAGATACGCAGTATTTT. Translated, it gives CASSKPAQGDTQYF. The full variable domain, completed using reference TRBV12-5 and TRBJ2-3, is DARVTQTPRHKVTEMGQEVTMRCQPILGHNTVFWYRQTMMQGLELLAYFRNRAPLDDSGMPKDRFSAEMPDATLATLKIQPSEPRDSAVYFCASSKPAQGDTQYFGPGTRLTVL.

In regard to this clone: One junction end does not reproduce the germline sequence, and a read error may be involved. The chain links TRBV6-5 to TRBJ1-1; TRBD1 agrees at 7 bases. Germline V gene sequence: CDR1 MNHEY, CDR2 SVGAGI. The CDR3 runs to 13 residues. The DNA of the CDR3 is TGCACCACAGGGGAGGACATGAACACTGAAGCTTTCTTT. It specifies CTTGEDMNTEAFF.

The chain recombines TRBV4-1 with TRBJ1-6; no firm D call. CDR1 and CDR2 (germline): MGHRA, YSYEKL. The CDR3 is 14 amino acids. V was shortened by 3 bases and J by 8 bases, with 11 bases between the two germline ends. CDR3 DNA sequence: TGCGCCAGCAGCCAGGAGAGGGAGTATTCACCCCTCCACTTT. Translating it yields CASSQEREYSPLHF.

The chain links TRBV10-2 to TRBJ2-3, with TRBD2 identical over 12 bases. There are 14 residues in the CDR3. With V trimmed by 4 bases and J by 5 bases, 1 base remained unmatched. The germline CDR1 and CDR2 sequences are WSHSY and SAAADI. CDR3 loop: CASSGTSGVDTQYF. As DNA, the CDR3 is TGCGCCAGCAGTGGGACTAGCGGGGTAGATACGCAGTATTTT.

The chain is built from TRBV18 and TRBJ2-5; 8 positions agree with TRBD1. Germline trimming cut 2 bases from V and 5 bases from J; bases unmatched to any gene: 13. In germline, CDR1 is KGHSH, CDR2 LQKENI. This CDR3 has 17 amino acids. In DNA, the CDR3 is TGTGCCAGCTCACCAAGTGTTCCGGGACAGGAGCCGGAGACCCAGTACTTC. The encoded protein is CASSPSVPGQEPETQYF.

This clone was counted a single time. The genes are TRBV2 and TRBJ1-2; 9 bases align to TRBD1. V was pared by 8 bases and J by 4 bases, with 11 bases of the junction left unmatched. The CDR3 sequence is 15 residues long. Germline lookup yields CDR1 SNHLY and CDR2 FYNNEI. CDR3 sequence reads: CASGSGDRELYGYTF. The CDR3 nucleotides are TGTGCCAGCGGCTCCGGGGACAGGGAACTCTATGGCTACACCTTC.

This clone was seen at least ten times. V is TRBV6-2 or TRBV6-3 and J is TRBJ2-1, with D tentatively TRBD1 (5 bases). There are 13 residues in the CDR3. Trimming took off 6 bases at V and 7 bases at J, with 13 bases between the two ends. Germline lookup yields CDR1 MNHEY and CDR2 SVGEGT. The CDR3 here is CASSPQGTNEQFF. The CDR3 region has the DNA TGTGCCAGCAGCCCGCAGGGTACAAATGAGCAGTTCTTC.

The CDR3 loop reads CASSMAGGINYGYTF. CDR3 sequence (DNA): TGTGCCAGTAGTATGGCAGGGGGCATTAACTATGGCTACACCTTC. V usage is TRBV19 and J usage is TRBJ1-2; 8 bases align to TRBD1. This CDR3 is 15 amino acids long. Unmatched junction bases numbered 4, after V lost 3 bases and J lost 1 base. The V gene's germline CDR1 is LNHDA and CDR2 SQIVND (reference sequence).

The chain joins TRBV6-1 to TRBJ2-7, with D perhaps matching TRBD1 (6 bases). V lost 3 bases to trimming and J lost 4 bases, with 7 bases between them. This CDR3 is 12 amino acids long. Germline V gene lookup returns CDR1 MNHNS and CDR2 SASEGT. The CDR3 region has the DNA TGTGCCAGCAGTGACACAGGGTACGAGCAGTACTTC. This translates into CASSDTGYEQYF.